The T cell receptor beta chain under discussion was sequenced for a study of cytomegalovirus exposure and HLA in healthy donors (dated by TCRdb to the late 2010s). Regarding the complete study: According to an earlier analysis of around 600 of the donors, some 170 million T cells yielded roughly 110 million unique TCR beta sequences and about 300 Gb of sequence data. An early release that covered 640 HLA-typed donors contained 300 to 350 gigabases of sequencing data and tens of millions of unique TCR sequences. Among the roughly 400 genotyped donors, around 81% belonged to the genetic ancestry cluster associated with self-reported Caucasian donors. The study aimed to test whether signatures of past pathogen exposure could be identified by cataloging public T cell receptors. The T cell repertoires of under 750 subjects were profiled by immunosequencing and related to cytomegalovirus serostatus. A separate validation cohort of approximately 120 different subjects was used in addition to the roughly 700-subject first cohort. The study combined high-throughput TCR immunosequencing, statistical association of individual TCRs with disease status, and machine learning to predict cytomegalovirus infection status. In a later analysis, previously published TCR beta repertoires from 670 or so donors were re-analyzed and high-resolution HLA genotyping was added so that TCR occurrence patterns could be studied. Rather than drawing on any new phenotypic data, the later analysis identified candidate immune exposures from TCR beta sequences and the way those sequences occurred across donors. In an earlier analysis of 587 of the donors, high-throughput TCR beta sequencing was used to judge whether each TCR beta V gene segment behaved as functional or pseudogenic. Donor age, sex, ethnicity and CMV serostatus were collected together with the repertoire data. In a later genetic analysis, genome-wide SNP genotypes for about 55% of the roughly 700 donors were used, and that subset was treated as a discovery cohort. All discovery cohort repertoires had been generated on a single sequencing platform. Both class I and class II loci were covered by HLA typing, at four-digit resolution. Typing coverage differed by locus: A, B, C, DRB1 and DQB1 were typed in about 629-640 donors, DQA1 in roughly 500, DPA1 in approximately 610, and DPB1 in 400 to 490. About five DR-DQ haplotypes were treated as single units for association and clustering because of strong linkage in the cohort. Across approximately 420 genotyped donors of the cohort, an average of about 200,000 unique TCR beta nucleotide sequences per donor were sequenced, and 15% to 20% of those sequences were non-productive. What the work shows at the level of the full study, not this receptor alone: Roughly 15 rarely observed V segments, including chromosome 9 orphons, were excluded from the earlier analysis of some 590 of the donors because counts were too low. The study gave a list of around 170 TCR beta chains associated with cytomegalovirus. Correlated functional status among segregating V segments might reflect linkage disequilibrium, but an unknown experimental factor could not be ruled out. In a later genetic analysis, fewer N-insertions in productive TCRs were reported among donors in an Asian-associated ancestry cluster than the roughly 700-donor mean. In this cohort, only TCR beta chains were sequenced, and detectable features were limited by the absence of alpha or paired-chain data. The authors suggested that the approach could potentially be extended to other disease states and immunological phenotypes. In a later analysis, the rate of TCR association differed among HLA loci, with DRB1 alleles having the most associated TCRs and HLA-C alleles having the fewest. A later analysis associated about 17,000 TCR beta sequences with specific HLA alleles at a false discovery rate of 0.05. In a later analysis, most CMV-associated TCR beta chains were found to appear HLA-restricted, with HLA associations seemingly driven largely by CMV exposure. Several of the top co-occurrence clusters appeared to be linked to parvovirus B19, influenza, CMV and Epstein-Barr virus, according to a later analysis. Assigning TCR associations to individual alleles was difficult when HLA alleles, especially DR and DQ, strongly co-occurred. Three of the identified cytomegalovirus-associated TCR beta chains were confirmed in vitro to be specific for cytomegalovirus antigens. Because the 87-base-pair reads could not distinguish some IMGT-functional V segments, including TRBV6-2 and TRBV6-3, those segments were excluded. A later analysis found that HLA-associated TCR beta chains were more clonally expanded and had lower generation probabilities than equally common non-associated chains. A further reported finding was that TCR beta sequences accurately predicted the HLA-A and HLA-B alleles for most subjects in the first cohort. The classifier was reported to diagnose cytomegalovirus status with high specificity and sensitivity in both the original and validation cohorts. An association between a missense DCLRE1C variant and V-gene and J-gene trimming of TCR beta chains was found in a later genetic analysis and replicated in an independent cohort. A cluster of highly shared sequence variants was judged likely to represent a technical artifact of the sequencing pipeline. Most TCR sequences were observed very rarely across donors, whereas some public TCRs were present in many individuals. HLA typing was unavailable for some donors at each locus, so association tests used only the typed subset. Immune exposure information for the cohort was limited to CMV serostatus. The presence/absence analyses assumed that sequencing depth was roughly uniform across donors, and that assumption may not be true. In an earlier analysis of under 600 of the donors, most TCR beta V segments were observed in productive rearrangements about 87% or about 30% of the time, broadly matching IMGT annotations.

In total, over 600 healthy bone marrow donors made up the cohort. All cohort members were sampled while nominally healthy, although unrecorded immune exposures were likely present. The donor was CMV seronegative and belonged to the group of more than 300 seronegative cohort members. Every donor gave a peripheral blood sample, and the peripheral blood mononuclear cells from that sample were used for TCR beta sequencing. Genomic DNA extraction from the blood cell samples was performed with the Qiagen DNeasy Blood Extraction Kit. The CDR3 contains 18 residues, cysteine and phenylalanine counted. Only CDR3 DNA is held: 54 bases, read in frame from base 1. Taken from the germline V gene, the CDR1 and CDR2 loops are MNHNS and SASEGT. Relative to germline, V is missing 2 bases and J is missing 7 bases, with 17 bases of the junction outside any gene match. As regards this clone: It lacks a known antigen. No clone much larger than this one lies a single base away; base qualities are absent.

The protocol used for the library was the immunoSEQ multiplex PCR assay. A mixture of 60 forward primers for TCR Vbeta segments and 13 reverse primers for TCR Jbeta segments was used in the multiplex PCR. Amplification of the CDR3 region of rearranged TCR beta genes was performed with a multiplex PCR assay on genomic DNA. The amplified TCR beta libraries were sequenced on the Illumina HiSeq System as 87-base-pair reads. The study's own analysis went as follows. In a later analysis, 70 million to 95 million unique TCR beta chains were counted across the roughly 610 repertoires, and some 10 million of these chains were shared by at least two donors. A nearest-neighbor algorithm error-corrected the raw reads and collapsed the reads into unique sequences, merging closely related sequences to remove PCR and sequencing errors. To assign V, D and J gene segments, CDR3 sequences were aligned to IMGT reference sequences. For a sequence to be retained, a match of at least six nucleotides was required to both a V gene segment and a J gene segment. A rearrangement was called productive if the CDR3 had no stop codons and remained in frame with V and J, and every other rearrangement was called non-productive. Following IMGT convention, CDR3 was defined as the stretch from the second conserved V-encoded cysteine to the conserved J-encoded phenylalanine. The earlier analysis of roughly 590 of the donors excluded any sequence lacking an unambiguous match to a single V gene segment. An earlier analysis of 500 to 700 of the donors classified V segments as functional when productive rearrangements were above 56.7% and as segregating when the standard deviation between donors was above 5%. To diagnose cytomegalovirus status from the catalog of TCR beta chain sequences, a statistical classification framework was built. In a later analysis, TCR nucleotide sequences were compared against IMGT/GENE-DB human TR gene sequences so that V and J genes could be assigned. Using the TCRdist pipeline, a later analysis assigned CDR3 sequences along with most-parsimonious VDJ recombination scenarios. In a later analysis, each TCR beta chain was defined by its CDR3 amino acid sequence together with its V-gene family, and reads without a unique V-gene family were excluded. To address suspected cross-contamination and a sequencing artifact, a later analysis removed approximately 600 highly shared, low-generation-probability nucleotide sequences. In a later analysis, a clonal expansion index was calculated for each public chain from normalized within-repertoire ranks of inferred template counts. In a later analysis, generation probabilities were computed with a VDJ recombination model fitted to out-of-frame rearrangements, and the resulting probabilities were checked against IGoR. Hypergeometric tests were used in a later analysis to score TCR-TCR, TCR-HLA and TCR-CMV co-occurrence, with a repertoire-size bias correction applied to the TCR pairs. In a later analysis, false discovery rates were estimated by permuting HLA or CMV assignments 20 times. A later analysis grouped co-occurring TCRs with DBSCAN, adding TCRdist sequence similarity when clustering within HLA-allele-positive subsets. For co-occurrence clustering, repertoires with fewer than 30,000 or more than 120,000 public chains were excluded, along with roughly 5 repertoires with anomalous nucleotide sharing. TCRdb retrieved this table from immuneACCESS and kept in-frame rearrangements only. Not all clones are present; in checked studies, unresolved V genes account for under half, and no reason is known for the remainder. V, J and clone size derive from that table, while D and trimming were established from the DNA sequence. Present in this sample are about 130,000 clones, around 83% of which were seen just once. 0.95% to 1.5% of the sample lies in the top ten.

The specimen was PBMCs. The receptor chain draws on TRBV6-1 and TRBJ1-1, and TRBD1 matches 9 of the central bases. The clonotype was recovered from a girl aged 2 to 9 in good health and CMV-seronegative. The nucleotides are TGTGCCAGCAGTGAAATACCGGGACAGGGAGGGGACAGGGTTGAAGCTTTCTTT. Its translation is CASSEIPGQGGDRVEAFF.